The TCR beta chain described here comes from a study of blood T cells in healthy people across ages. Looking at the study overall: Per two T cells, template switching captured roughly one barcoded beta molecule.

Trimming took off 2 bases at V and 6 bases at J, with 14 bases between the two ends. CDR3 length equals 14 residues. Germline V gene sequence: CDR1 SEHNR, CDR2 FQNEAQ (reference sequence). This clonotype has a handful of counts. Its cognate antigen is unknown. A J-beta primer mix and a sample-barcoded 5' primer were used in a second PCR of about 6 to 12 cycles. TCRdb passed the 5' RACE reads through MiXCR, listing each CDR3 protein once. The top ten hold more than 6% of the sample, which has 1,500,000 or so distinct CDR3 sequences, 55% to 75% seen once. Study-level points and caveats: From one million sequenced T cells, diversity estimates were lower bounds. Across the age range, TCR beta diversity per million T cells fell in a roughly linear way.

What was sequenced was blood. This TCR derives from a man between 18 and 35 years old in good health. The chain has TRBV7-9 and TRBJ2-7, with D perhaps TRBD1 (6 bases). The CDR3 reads CASSLSLTTGEQYF. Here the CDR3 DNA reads TGTGCCAGCAGCTTATCTCTAACGACAGGCGAGCAGTACTTC.